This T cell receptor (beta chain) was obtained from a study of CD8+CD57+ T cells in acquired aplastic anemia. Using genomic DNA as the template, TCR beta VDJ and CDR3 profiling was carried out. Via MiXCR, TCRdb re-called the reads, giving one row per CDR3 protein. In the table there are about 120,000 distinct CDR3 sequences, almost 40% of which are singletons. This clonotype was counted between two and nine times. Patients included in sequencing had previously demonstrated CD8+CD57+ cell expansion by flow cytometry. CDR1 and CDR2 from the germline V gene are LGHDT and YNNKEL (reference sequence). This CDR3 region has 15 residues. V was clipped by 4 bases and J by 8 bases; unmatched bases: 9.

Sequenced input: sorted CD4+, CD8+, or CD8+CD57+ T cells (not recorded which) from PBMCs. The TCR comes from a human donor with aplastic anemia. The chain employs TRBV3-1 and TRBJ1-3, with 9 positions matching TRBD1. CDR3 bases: TGTGCCAGCAGCCGACCGGGACAGGGATGGGACACCATATATTTT. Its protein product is CASSRPGQGWDTIYF.